This TCR beta chain was sequenced during a study of T-cell memory formation after mild COVID-19. The CDR3 has 13 amino acids. Germline CDR1 DFQATT, CDR2 SNEGSKA (reference sequence). TCRdb re-analysed the 5' RACE reads in MiXCR, keeping a single row per CDR3 protein. The sample lists 380,000 or so distinct CDR3 sequences; over 13% were seen once. This clonotype was seen a handful of times. The sequenced material came from PBMCs or a T cell subset sorted from them (not recorded which). The TCR comes from a man between 18 and 35 years old who had mild COVID-19 (a few samples of this study predate the infection). Cell type and time point are not known. This chain uses TRBV20-1 with TRBJ2-7, with 11 bases aligning to TRBD1. The CDR3 coding sequence is TGCACTGCACCGGGACAGGGGGCCTACGAGCAGTACGTC. It specifies CTAPGQGAYEQYV.